These 29 T cell receptor beta chains originate from one sample sequenced in a study of blood T cell repertoires in COVID-19. Sequenced by immunoSEQ multiplex PCR; TCRdb stores in-frame clones only, minus some. This sample has tens of thousands of clones, with 70% to 85% found just once. Specimen: peripheral blood. Receptor source: a man aged 55 to 69 with active or convalescent COVID-19.

The V call is TRBV3-1 (or the pseudogene TRBV3-2), the J call TRBJ2-3; D unclear. V lost 2 bases, J lost 1 base, and 4 bases lay in between. CDR1 and CDR2 from the germline V gene are LGHDT and YNNKEL (reference sequence). The CDR3 runs to 13 residues. CDR3 nucleotides: TGTGCCAGCAGCCAATCTGGCACAGATACGCAGTATTTT. Translated, it gives CASSQSGTDTQYF.

The chain employs TRBV5-1 and TRBJ2-1, with 9 positions matching TRBD2. Per the germline V gene, CDR1 is SGHRS and CDR2 is YFSETQ. This CDR3 is built from 18 residues. V dropped 0 bases and J dropped 0; count of bases not matched to a gene: 7. The CDR3 DNA follows: TGCGCCAGCAGCTTGGGGGCTAGCGGGGACCTCTCCTACAATGAGCAGTTCTTC. It yields the protein CASSLGASGDLSYNEQFF.

The chain couples TRBV11-2 to TRBJ2-7; D is unclear. The CDR3 consists of 14 residues. Deletions cut 1 base from V and 3 bases from J, with 10 bases between. Germline V gene sequence: CDR1 SGHAT, CDR2 FQNNGV. CDR3: CASSLANSRYEQYF. CDR3 coding DNA: TGTGCCAGCAGCTTAGCCAACAGCCGCTACGAGCAGTACTTC.

V gene TRBV6-5 combines with J gene TRBJ2-3; D is perhaps TRBD2 (5 bases). Per germline, CDR1 MNHEY and CDR2 SVGAGI. This CDR3 has 14 amino acids. V was pared by 6 bases and J by 4 bases, with 14 bases between. The CDR3 spells CASRALLDADTQYF. CDR3 bases: TGTGCCAGCAGGGCACTACTAGACGCAGATACGCAGTATTTT.

This clone has a handful of counts. The chain links TRBV5-1 to TRBJ1-2; D ambiguous. This CDR3 contains 12 residues. Deletions cut 5 bases from V and 8 bases from J, with 13 bases between. From germline, CDR1 is SGHRS and CDR2 YFSETQ. In DNA form, the CDR3 reads TGCGCCAGCAGTAAATCTTCGGGGGGCTACACCTTC. Translation: CASSKSSGGYTF.

Ten or more counts support this clone. V and J are TRBV3-1 (or the pseudogene TRBV3-2) and TRBJ2-2; a possible D gene is TRBD2 (5 bases). V was trimmed by 1 base and J by 2 bases, leaving 8 bases between them. The germline CDR1 and CDR2 sequences are LGHDT and YNNKEL (reference sequence). The CDR3 is made up of 15 amino acids. CDR3 sequence reads: CASSQASYNTGELFF. The DNA for the CDR3 is TGTGCCAGCAGCCAAGCTAGCTACAACACCGGGGAGCTGTTTTTT.

The chain uses TRBV4-3 and TRBJ1-5, with no clear D. Germline V gene data show CDR1 as LGHNA and CDR2 as YSLEER. V was pared by 0 bases and J by 10 bases, with 10 bases between. There are 13 residues in the CDR3. CDR3 residues: CASSQDSFLPQHF. CDR3 nucleotide sequence: TGCGCCAGCAGCCAAGACAGTTTTCTCCCCCAGCATTTT.

The chain employs TRBV19 and TRBJ2-3, with a weak D call TRBD1 (5 bases). Germline CDR1 and CDR2: LNHDA and SQIVND (reference sequence). This CDR3 has 13 residues. V gave up 2 bases and J gave up 4 bases, with 7 bases separating them. The CDR3 is CASSISGPDTQYF. In DNA form, the CDR3 reads TGTGCCAGTAGTATATCAGGGCCAGATACGCAGTATTTT.

V is TRBV19 and J is TRBJ2-1; 8 bases fit TRBD1. The V gene's germline CDR1 is LNHDA and CDR2 SQIVND (reference sequence). Unmatched junction bases numbered 8, after V lost 5 bases and J lost 5 bases. The CDR3 sequence is 15 residues long. The CDR3: CASSPGQGQDNEQFF. In nucleotides, the CDR3 is TGTGCCAGTAGTCCTGGACAGGGCCAAGACAATGAGCAGTTCTTC. The full variable domain, rest sourced from reference TRBV19 and TRBJ2-1, is DGGITQSPKYLFRKEGQNVTLSCEQNLNHDAMYWYRQDPGQGLRLIYYSQIVNDFQKGDIAEGYSVSREKKESFPLTVTSAQKNPTAFYLCASSPGQGQDNEQFFGPGTRLTVL.

This chain joins TRBV9 and TRBJ1-5; possible D gene TRBD1, 5 bases. CDR3 length: 13 amino acids. Trimming took off 2 bases at V and 3 bases at J, with 6 bases between the two ends. Looked up from germline, CDR1 is SGDLS and CDR2 is YYNGEE. The CDR3 nucleotides are TGTGCCAGCAGCGTGGACATCAATCAGCCCCAGCATTTT. Protein sequence: CASSVDINQPQHF. Complete variable domain (other parts from reference TRBV9 and TRBJ1-5): DSGVTQTPKHLITATGQRVTLRCSPRSGDLSVYWYQQSLDQGLQFLIQYYNGEERAKGNILERFSAQQFPDLHSELNLSSLELGDSALYFCASSVDINQPQHFGDGTRLSIL.

The chain combines TRBV30 with TRBJ1-2; no clear D gene. V was shortened by 6 bases and J by 1 base, with 3 bases between the two germline ends. The CDR3 covers 10 residues. Germline V CDR1 and CDR2: GTSNPN, SVGIG (reference sequence). In DNA form, the CDR3 reads TGTGCCTGTCTTAACTATGGCTACACCTTC. Amino acids: CACLNYGYTF.

This clone was detected only a few times. The chain couples TRBV6-6 to TRBJ1-6; D perhaps matches TRBD1 (6 bases). Trimming stripped 5 bases from V and 14 bases from J, with 19 bases between. The CDR3 totals 14 residues. Germline V gene lookup returns CDR1 MNHNY and CDR2 SVGAGI (reference sequence). In DNA form, the CDR3 reads TGTGCCAGCAGTCTAGCAGGGGCATTTCTCTCCCTCCACTTT. The encoded protein is CASSLAGAFLSLHF.

V usage is TRBV7-8 and J usage is TRBJ1-4; TRBD1 aligns across 8 bases. Germline values: CDR1 SGHVS, CDR2 FQNEAQ. The CDR3 is 14 residues long. V shed 5 bases, J shed 4 bases, and the junction held 3 bases outside the gene matches. The DNA for the CDR3 is TGTGCCAGCAGCAACAGGGGGGATAATGAAAAACTGTTTTTT. As protein: CASSNRGDNEKLFF.

The chain employs TRBV5-4 and TRBJ2-3, with a tentative D call TRBD1 (6 bases). This CDR3 is 16 amino acids long. The V and J ends lost 4 bases and 1 base respectively, with 16 bases between them. Germline V gene lookup returns CDR1 SGHNT and CDR2 YYREEE (reference sequence). CDR3 in amino acids: CASSLQGPARTDTQYF. CDR3 DNA: TGTGCCAGCAGCCTACAGGGTCCCGCCCGCACAGATACGCAGTATTTT.

This chain uses TRBV5-1 with TRBJ2-1, with D hard to call. The CDR3 spans 12 residues. V lost 0 bases and J lost 4, with 2 bases in between. The germline CDR1 and CDR2 sequences are SGHRS and YFSETQ. Here the CDR3 reads CASSLVYNEQFF. DNA of the CDR3: TGCGCCAGCAGCTTGGTATACAATGAGCAGTTCTTC. Combining the CDR3 with reference TRBV5-1 and TRBJ2-1 gives the whole variable domain KAGVTQTPRYLIKTRGQQVTLSCSPISGHRSVSWYQQTPGQGLQFLFEYFSETQRNKGNFPGRFSGRQFSNSRSEMNVSTLELGDSALYLCASSLVYNEQFFGPGTRLTVL.

This clone has just one count. This sequence joins TRBV4-1 and TRBJ1-3; D is undetermined. This CDR3 has 16 amino acids. Trimming took 2 bases from V and 0 from J, leaving 11 bases between them. Germline values: CDR1 MGHRA, CDR2 YSYEKL. The CDR3, as DNA: TGCGCCAGCAGCCAAAACACAGCTCCCTCTGGAAACACCATATATTTT. It encodes CASSQNTAPSGNTIYF.

A single count supports this clone. The J gene is TRBJ1-5, the V gene TRBV11-2; 7 bases align to TRBD1. V shed 1 base, J shed 9 bases, and the junction held 6 bases outside the gene matches. This CDR3 is 14 amino acids long. Looked up from germline, CDR1 is SGHAT and CDR2 is FQNNGV. This chain's CDR3 is CASSLAAGGSPQHF. For the CDR3, the DNA is TGTGCCAGCAGCTTAGCGGCAGGGGGTTCGCCCCAGCATTTT.

The chain combines TRBV7-2 with TRBJ1-1, with 8 positions matching TRBD1. V shed 6 bases and J 5 bases; nucleotides not matched to a gene: 5. Germline V gives CDR1 SGHTA, CDR2 FQGNSA. This CDR3 is 13 amino acids long. CDR3 sequence (DNA): TGTGCCAGCAGGCGGACAGGGCGGACTGAAGCTTTCTTT. Protein: CASRRTGRTEAFF. The entire variable domain, with the rest obtained from reference TRBV7-2 and TRBJ1-1, is as follows: GAGVSQSPSNKVTEKGKDVELRCDPISGHTALYWYRQSLGQGLEFLIYFQGNSAPDKSGLPSDRFSAERTGGSVSTLTIQRTQQEDSAVYLCASRRTGRTEAFFGQGTRLTVV.

The chain joins TRBV5-4 to TRBJ2-7, with 7 bases lining up with TRBD1. Trimming at V came to 3 bases and at J to 6 bases, leaving 12 bases not matched to a gene. The germline V gene has CDR1 SGHNT and CDR2 YYREEE (reference sequence). The length of the CDR3 is 15 residues. CDR3 DNA: TGTGCCAGCAGCTCCGAGGCGACAGGGTCGGGCGAGCAGTACTTC. It is translated as CASSSEATGSGEQYF.

The chain carries TRBV5-1 and TRBJ1-6; D gene unclear. The CDR3 length is 13 residues. Germline V gives CDR1 SGHRS, CDR2 YFSETQ. Between the trimmed V and J ends, which lost 5 bases and 7 bases, there was a span of 10 bases. The CDR3 region is CASSSGVNSPLHF. In DNA form, the CDR3 reads TGCGCCAGCAGTTCCGGGGTCAATTCACCCCTCCACTTT.

The chain is built from TRBV7-9 and TRBJ1-5, with D hard to call. This CDR3 has 16 amino acids. The V and J ends lost 3 bases and 2 bases respectively, with 14 bases between them. Germline V gene sequence: CDR1 SEHNR, CDR2 FQNEAQ (reference sequence). CDR3 nucleotide sequence: TGTGCCAGCAGCTTTTGGCCCGGGATTCGCAATCAGCCCCAGCATTTT. It is translated as CASSFWPGIRNQPQHF.

The chain couples TRBV7-2 to TRBJ2-7; 9 bases map to TRBD2. The CDR3 has 17 amino acids. The V gene end was trimmed by 5 bases and the J gene end by 2 bases; junction bases not matched to a gene: 13. CDR1 is SGHTA and CDR2 is FQGNSA in the germline V gene. The CDR3 nucleotides are TGTGCCAGCAGCCCCTTCACCGGGACTAGCTTTACCTACGAGCAGTACTTC. It translates to CASSPFTGTSFTYEQYF.

The chain couples TRBV6-2 or TRBV6-3 to TRBJ2-5; 8 nucleotides match TRBD1. Trimming at V came to 2 bases and at J to 1 base, leaving 3 bases not matched to a gene. Per the germline V gene, CDR1 is MNHEY and CDR2 is SVGEGT. The CDR3 spans 15 residues. This CDR3 is CASSYLRGPQETQYF. CDR3 nucleotide sequence: TGTGCCAGCAGTTACCTCAGGGGGCCCCAAGAGACCCAGTACTTC.

This chain joins TRBV2 and TRBJ2-5; TRBD2 matches 11 bases. Unmatched junction bases numbered 10, after V lost 7 bases and J lost 3 bases. Germline CDR1 is SNHLY and CDR2 is FYNNEI. The CDR3 covers 16 residues. CDR3 DNA: TGTGCCAGCAAAGTGGGAACTAGCGGGGGAAAAGAGACCCAGTACTTC. It encodes CASKVGTSGGKETQYF.

The CDR3 nucleotides are TGTGCCAGCAGTTTGGGGGGTACGATTTATAGCAATCAGCCCCAGCATTTT. Its translation: CASSLGGTIYSNQPQHF. The chain is built from TRBV28 and TRBJ1-5; possible D gene TRBD1, 5 bases. The CDR3 covers 17 residues. Trimming stripped 3 bases from V and 0 bases from J, with 15 bases between. Germline CDR1 is MDHEN and CDR2 is SYDVKM.

V and J are TRBV9 and TRBJ2-1, with 10 bases aligning to TRBD2. This CDR3 comprises 15 residues. Germline-derived CDR1 and CDR2 are SGDLS and YYNGEE. The V and J ends lost 3 bases and 7 bases, in that order; junction bases with no gene match: 7. The CDR3 nucleotides are TGTGCCAGCAGCGGACAGCCGGGACTAGCGAATGAGCAGTTCTTC. Translated, it gives CASSGQPGLANEQFF.

J is TRBJ2-7 and V is TRBV7-2; TRBD2 might be the D (6 bases). Germline assignment: CDR1 SGHTA and CDR2 FQGNSA. There are 13 residues in the CDR3. V was trimmed by 0 bases and J by 6 bases, leaving 9 bases between them. The CDR3 coding sequence is TGTGCCAGCAGCTTAGCGCGGGGAGGCGAGCAGTACTTC. Translated: CASSLARGGEQYF.

This clone came up once. The chain couples TRBV14 to TRBJ2-1, with D possibly matching TRBD1 (6 bases). Trimming removed 5 bases from V and 7 bases from J, with 12 bases in between. This CDR3 has 13 amino acids. Per germline, CDR1 SGHDN and CDR2 FVKESK. For the CDR3, the DNA is TGTGCCAGCAGCATAAACAGGGCTAATGAGCAGTTCTTC. Translation: CASSINRANEQFF.

This clone was detected a few times. The chain combines TRBV5-5 with TRBJ1-2; the D is unclear. V dropped 2 bases and J dropped 1 base, with 6 bases sitting between them. The CDR3 spans 13 residues. Per germline, CDR1 SGHKS and CDR2 YYEKEE (reference sequence). CDR3 bases: TGTGCCAGCAGCTTTGCAGATAACTATGGCTACACCTTC. Its translation: CASSFADNYGYTF. The entire variable domain, with the rest obtained from reference TRBV5-5 and TRBJ1-2, is as follows: DAGVTQSPTHLIKTRGQQVTLRCSPISGHKSVSWYQQVLGQGPQFIFQYYEKEERGRGNFPDRFSARQFPNYSSELNVNALLLGDSALYLCASSFADNYGYTFGSGTRLTVV.